These T cell receptor beta chains were read from a single sample in a study of CD8 T cells in Susac syndrome. TCRdb ran MiXCR on the immunoSEQ multiplex PCR reads and lists one entry per CDR3 protein. The top ten clones hold more than 0.06% of a sample with over 300,000 distinct CDR3 sequences, about 91% of them seen once. The sequenced sample was CD4+ T cells from PBMCs. All receptors come from a human donor with multiple sclerosis. Each CDR3 is given with its conserved first and last residue. A D gene is named only where the DNA matches it firmly. Size values are once, few and many counts, or a class for expanded clones, and some rows have none.

D | J | size | V | DNA | CDR3
TRBD2 | TRBJ2-1 | . | TRBV12-3/TRBV12-4 | TGTGCCAGCAGCATGTCGGGACTAGCTATTAATGAGCAGTTCTTC | CASSMSGLAINEQFF
. | TRBJ2-1 | . | TRBV4-3 | TGCGCCAGCAGCCAAGATCCCTCCAGCTCCTACAATGAGCAGTTCTTC | CASSQDPSSSYNEQFF
. | TRBJ2-1 | . | TRBV3-1 | TGTGCCAGCAGCACCTACAATGAGCAGTTCTTC | CASSTYNEQFF
TRBD1 | TRBJ2-3 | once | TRBV10-1 | TGCGCCCGACAGGGGCTTATCCTACCCCAAGATACGCAGTATTTT | CARQGLILPQDTQYF
TRBD2 | TRBJ2-5 | . | TRBV5-4 | TGTGCCAGCAGCCAGGGACTAGCGGAAGAGACCCAGTACTTC | CASSQGLAEETQYF
TRBD1 | TRBJ2-7 | . | TRBV6-2/TRBV6-3 | TGTGCCAGCACCACGAGGGGTTCAGGGGGCTACGAGCAGTACTTC | CASTTRGSGGYEQYF
TRBD1 | TRBJ2-4 | . | TRBV12-5 | TGTGCTAGTGGTTTGGGGGACAGGGGCCGTAAAAACATTCAGTACTTC | CASGLGDRGRKNIQYF
. | TRBJ1-5 | . | TRBV7-8 | TGTGCCAGCAGCTTAGGGGGCGCTTCAGGGACTCAGCCCCAGCATTTT | CASSLGGASGTQPQHF
. | TRBJ2-1 | . | TRBV24-1 | TGTGCCACCAGTGCGGGACCCCCTTTCAATGAGCAGTTCTTC | CATSAGPPFNEQFF
. | TRBJ2-7 | . | TRBV6-2/TRBV6-3 | TGTGCCAGCAGTTACGCGGGCCTCTCCTACGAGCAGTACTTC | CASSYAGLSYEQYF
. | TRBJ2-5 | . | TRBV7-6 | TGTGCCAGCAGCTTAGTTTTCACAGAGACCCAGTACTTC | CASSLVFTETQYF
TRBD1 | TRBJ2-7 | . | TRBV7-2 | TGTGCCAGCAGCATCTGGACAGGACCGTACGAGCAGTACTTC | CASSIWTGPYEQYF
TRBD1 | TRBJ1-3 | . | TRBV9 | TGTGCCAGCAGCGCAGGTACTGGCTCGGGACAGGGTAGGAACACCATATATTTT | CASSAGTGSGQGRNTIYF
TRBD1 | TRBJ1-5 | once | TRBV18 | TGTGCCAGCTCATGGACAGGGTTTGACCCTGAGCCCCAGCATTTT | CASSWTGFDPEPQHF
TRBD1 | TRBJ2-7 | . | TRBV7-9 | TGTGCCAGCAGCTCCACGACAGGGACCTACGAGCAGTACTTC | CASSSTTGTYEQYF
TRBD2 | TRBJ2-7 | . | TRBV29-1 | TGCAGCGTCGCTAGCGGGAAGACCTACGAGCAGTACTTC | CSVASGKTYEQYF
TRBD1 | TRBJ1-4 | . | TRBV6-5 | TGTGCCAGCAGTTACTCCCAGGGGGCCGCCGAAAAACTGTTTTTT | CASSYSQGAAEKLFF
TRBD2 | TRBJ2-3 | . | TRBV7-9 | TGTGCCAGCAGCTCCCCGGGACTAGCGGGTGCTCGCACAGATACGCAGTATTTT | CASSSPGLAGARTDTQYF
TRBD1 | TRBJ2-3 | . | TRBV20-1 | TGCAGTGCTGGACAGGGGGCGGGTGCAGATACGCAGTATTTT | CSAGQGAGADTQYF
. | TRBJ2-3 | . | TRBV5-4 | TGTGCCAGCAGCTTGGACAGATACACAGATACGCAGTATTTT | CASSLDRYTDTQYF
TRBD2 | TRBJ2-1 | . | TRBV9 | TGTGCCAGCAGCGTAACCGGACTAGCGGCCTACAATGAGCAGTTCTTC | CASSVTGLAAYNEQFF
TRBD1 | TRBJ1-2 | . | TRBV6-1 | TGTGCCAGCATTCCCGCGGGACGGACAGGGTGGGGACCTTATGGCTACACCTTC | CASIPAGRTGWGPYGYTF
. | TRBJ1-2 | . | TRBV18 | TGTGCCAGCTCACCGGTTGCGCCTCTCGAGGGGAGAGGCTACACCTTC | CASSPVAPLEGRGYTF
. | TRBJ2-5 | . | TRBV5-1 | TGCGCCAGCAGCTTGGAAGTGCGGGGACGTGGGGAGACCCAGTACTTC | CASSLEVRGRGETQYF
. | TRBJ2-7 | once | TRBV12-3/TRBV12-4 | TGTGCCAGCAGCCCCGGGACGCTGAAAACCTACGAGCAGTACTTC | CASSPGTLKTYEQYF
. | TRBJ2-1 | once | TRBV5-6 | TGTGCCAGCAGCTTTGAGCGGGATGAGCAGTTCTTC | CASSFERDEQFF
. | TRBJ1-1 | . | TRBV20-1 | TGCAGTGCTAGAGATCTCTTCGGGAGGACTGAAGCTTTCTTT | CSARDLFGRTEAFF
TRBD2 | TRBJ2-3 | . | TRBV18 | TGTGCCAGCTCACCAGTCACCGGGACTAGCGGGATGAGGGATACGCAGTATTTT | CASSPVTGTSGMRDTQYF
. | TRBJ2-5 | . | TRBV6-6 | TGTGCCAGCAGCCAGGCGGGGGCGAAACAAGAGACCCAGTACTTC | CASSQAGAKQETQYF
. | TRBJ2-5 | . | TRBV5-1 | TGCGCCAGCAGCTTCGTTATGGGAGAGACCCAGTACTTC | CASSFVMGETQYF
TRBD2 | TRBJ2-2 | . | TRBV19 | TGTGCCAGTAGTATATGGGGACTAGCCGAGGACACCGGGGAGCTGTTTTTT | CASSIWGLAEDTGELFF
TRBD2 | TRBJ2-3 | . | TRBV20-1 | TGCAGTGCTAGAACCAAACCCGGGACTACAACAGATACGCAGTATTTT | CSARTKPGTTTDTQYF
. | TRBJ1-5 | . | TRBV2 | TGTGCCAGCAGTGAAAGGGGGGGCGGACAGCCCCAGCATTTT | CASSERGGGQPQHF
TRBD2 | TRBJ2-7 | . | TRBV7-3 | TGTGCCAGCAGCTTAGGCGGGAGAAATTCCTACGAGCAGTACTTC | CASSLGGRNSYEQYF
. | TRBJ2-3 | few | TRBV29-1 | TGCAGCGTTGAACCTCCCCATAGCGATTGGGGCACAGATACGCAGTATTTT | CSVEPPHSDWGTDTQYF
. | TRBJ2-4 | . | TRBV4-2 | TGTGCCAGCAGCCCGCCAGGGTTGGGGAACATTCAGTACTTC | CASSPPGLGNIQYF
. | TRBJ1-3 | . | TRBV14 | TGTGCCAGCAGCCAAGTCGCGGGTAGGGGTCGGCGAGACACCATATATTTT | CASSQVAGRGRRDTIYF
. | TRBJ1-4 | . | TRBV5-4 | TGTGCCAGCAGTTCGGGTACGCGGGGAAAACTGTTTTTT | CASSSGTRGKLFF
. | TRBJ1-6 | once | TRBV29-1 | TGCAGCGTTGGGGAAGGCGGAGGATCACCCCTCCACTTT | CSVGEGGGSPLHF
. | TRBJ2-7 | . | TRBV5-4 | TGTGCCAGCAGCTTGGAGGCGACCTCCTACGAGCAGTACTTC | CASSLEATSYEQYF
. | TRBJ2-3 | . | TRBV7-6 | TGTGCCAGCAGCCCGGGGTTCTTCACAGATACGCAGTATTTT | CASSPGFFTDTQYF
. | TRBJ2-1 | . | TRBV7-9 | TGTGCCAGCAGCTTAGGGGCGGGCTACTACAATGAGCAGTTCTTC | CASSLGAGYYNEQFF
. | TRBJ1-2 | . | TRBV6-5 | TGTGCCAGCAGTTACTCGAACAGCGGTGGCGGCTACACCTTC | CASSYSNSGGGYTF
. | TRBJ2-5 | . | TRBV6-5 | TGTGCCAGCAGTTACTCCAAACCGGGACATAATGAGGAGACCCAGTACTTC | CASSYSKPGHNEETQYF
. | TRBJ2-2 | . | TRBV4-2 | TGTGCCAGCAGCCAATTTCTCGGTGGGGGGTTCGGGACCGGGGAGCTGTTTTTT | CASSQFLGGGFGTGELFF
TRBD2 | TRBJ2-7 | . | TRBV4-3 | TGCGCCAGCAGCACCACCGGCGGGGGTCCGCGCGAGCAGTACTTC | CASSTTGGGPREQYF
TRBD2 | TRBJ2-7 | . | TRBV12-3/TRBV12-4 | TGTGCCAGCAGTCCTAGCGGGAGGGCCACCTACTTC | CASSPSGRATYF
. | TRBJ1-4 | . | TRBV7-6 | TGTGCCAGCAGCTTCTCAGGGACCCCCACTAATGAAAAACTGTTTTTT | CASSFSGTPTNEKLFF
TRBD1 | TRBJ2-7 | . | TRBV7-9 | TGTGCCAGCAGCTGGGACAGGGAGGTCGGTGAGCAGTACTTC | CASSWDREVGEQYF
. | TRBJ1-3 | . | TRBV7-9 | TGTGCCAGCAGCAATCGGCCCGACTATGGGGGAAACACCATATATTTT | CASSNRPDYGGNTIYF